Listed below are T cell receptor beta chains from one sample, sequenced in a study of cytomegalovirus exposure and HLA in healthy donors. Method: immunoSEQ multiplex PCR; TCRdb's copy keeps in-frame clones and lacks some. The sample lists some 140,000 clones, 70% to 90% occurring once. Sequenced input: PBMCs. The receptors here all came from a man aged 18-30 years in good health and CMV-seronegative. The CDR3 runs from the conserved cysteine through the conserved F or W. The order of the fields is V gene, clone size, J gene, D gene, CDR3 protein, CDR3 DNA. The D gene is left open where the match is weak. Not every row has a clone size; where given, it reads once, few, many or a size class.

TRBV11-2	once	TRBJ2-7	TRBD2	CASSLDRGRGYEQYF	TGTGCCAGCAGCTTAGATCGCGGGAGGGGGTACGAGCAGTACTTC
TRBV27	NA	TRBJ1-2	TRBD1	CASSPRTGDYGYTF	TGTGCCAGCAGTCCCCGGACAGGGGACTATGGCTACACCTTC
TRBV27	NA	TRBJ1-1	TRBD1	CASSWGTGAGGNTEAFF	TGTGCCAGCAGTTGGGGGACAGGGGCGGGTGGGAACACTGAAGCTTTCTTT
TRBV18	NA	TRBJ2-3	TRBD2	CASSPTSGADTQYF	TGTGCCAGCTCACCAACTAGCGGGGCAGATACGCAGTATTTT
TRBV5-6	NA	TRBJ1-2	NA	CASSLVSNYGYTF	TGTGCCAGCAGCTTGGTGAGCAACTATGGCTACACCTTC
TRBV2	NA	TRBJ2-3	TRBD2	CASRAGGTSFGTDTQYF	TGTGCCAGCAGGGCGGGGGGGACTTCCTTTGGTACAGATACGCAGTATTTT
TRBV6-4	many	TRBJ2-1	TRBD2	CASSPAGGSYNEQFF	TGTGCCAGCAGCCCAGCGGGAGGAAGTTACAATGAGCAGTTCTTC
TRBV5-1	once	TRBJ2-7	NA	CASSLADRSLTYEQYF	TGCGCCAGCAGCTTGGCCGACAGGTCTTTAACATACGAGCAGTACTTC
TRBV7-2	many	TRBJ2-7	TRBD1	CASSTDRLREQYF	TGTGCCAGCAGCACGGACAGGCTTAGGGAGCAGTACTTC
TRBV6-5	NA	TRBJ2-7	TRBD1	CASSYLRTGGNEQYF	TGTGCCAGCAGTTACCTGAGGACAGGGGGCAACGAGCAGTACTTC